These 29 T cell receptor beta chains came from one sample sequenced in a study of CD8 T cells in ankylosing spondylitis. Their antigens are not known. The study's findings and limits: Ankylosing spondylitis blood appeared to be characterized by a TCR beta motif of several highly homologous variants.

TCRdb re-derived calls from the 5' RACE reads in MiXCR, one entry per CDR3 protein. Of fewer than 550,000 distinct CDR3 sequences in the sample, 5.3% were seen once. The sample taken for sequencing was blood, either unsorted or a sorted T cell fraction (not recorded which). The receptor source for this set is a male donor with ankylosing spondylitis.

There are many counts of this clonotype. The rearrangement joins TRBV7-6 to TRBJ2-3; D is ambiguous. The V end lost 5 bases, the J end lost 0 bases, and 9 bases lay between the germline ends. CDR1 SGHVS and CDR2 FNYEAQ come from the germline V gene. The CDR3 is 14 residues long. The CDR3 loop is CASSVRPSTDTQYF. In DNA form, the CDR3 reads TGTGCCAGCAGCGTCAGACCGAGCACAGATACGCAGTATTTT.

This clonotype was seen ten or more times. The CDR3 DNA sequence: TGTGCCAGCAGTGCTGTTACGGGGGTTTCCTACAATGAGCAGTTCTTC. The encoded protein is CASSAVTGVSYNEQFF. V gene TRBV25-1 combines with J gene TRBJ2-1, with a weak D call TRBD2 (6 bases). The V and J ends lost 4 bases and 1 base respectively, with 14 bases between them. Germline V CDR1 and CDR2: MGHDK, SYGVNS. The CDR3 spans 16 residues.

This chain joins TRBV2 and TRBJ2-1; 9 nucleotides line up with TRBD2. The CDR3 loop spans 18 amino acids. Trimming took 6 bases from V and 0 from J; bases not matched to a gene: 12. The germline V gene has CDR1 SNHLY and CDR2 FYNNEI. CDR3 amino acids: CASSPTSGRPSSYNEQFF. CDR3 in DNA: TGTGCCAGCAGCCCAACTAGCGGGCGGCCGAGCTCCTACAATGAGCAGTTCTTC.

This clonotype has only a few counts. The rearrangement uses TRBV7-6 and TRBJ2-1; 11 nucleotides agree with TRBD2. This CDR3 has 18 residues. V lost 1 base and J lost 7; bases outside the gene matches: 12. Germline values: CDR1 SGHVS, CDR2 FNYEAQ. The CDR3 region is CASSLDLVLAGVENEQFF. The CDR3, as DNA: TGTGCCAGCAGCTTAGACCTTGTACTAGCGGGAGTGGAGAATGAGCAGTTCTTC.

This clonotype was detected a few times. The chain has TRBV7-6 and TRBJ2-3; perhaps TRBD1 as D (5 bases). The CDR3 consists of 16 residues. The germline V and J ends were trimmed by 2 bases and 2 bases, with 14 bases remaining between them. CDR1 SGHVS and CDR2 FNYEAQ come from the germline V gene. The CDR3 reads CASSLNIGAITDTQYF. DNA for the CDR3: TGTGCCAGCAGCTTAAATATAGGGGCCATCACAGATACGCAGTATTTT.

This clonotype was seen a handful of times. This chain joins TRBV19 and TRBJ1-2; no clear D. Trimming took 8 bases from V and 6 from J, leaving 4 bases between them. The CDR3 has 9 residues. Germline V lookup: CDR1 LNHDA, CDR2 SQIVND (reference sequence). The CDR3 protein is CASLNGYTF. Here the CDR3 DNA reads TGTGCCAGTTTGAATGGCTACACCTTC.

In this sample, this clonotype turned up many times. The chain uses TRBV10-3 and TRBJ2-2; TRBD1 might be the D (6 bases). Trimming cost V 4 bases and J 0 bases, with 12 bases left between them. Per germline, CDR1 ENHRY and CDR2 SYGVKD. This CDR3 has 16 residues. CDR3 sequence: CAISANRQANTGELFF. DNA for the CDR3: TGTGCCATCAGTGCCAACCGACAGGCGAACACCGGGGAGCTGTTTTTT.

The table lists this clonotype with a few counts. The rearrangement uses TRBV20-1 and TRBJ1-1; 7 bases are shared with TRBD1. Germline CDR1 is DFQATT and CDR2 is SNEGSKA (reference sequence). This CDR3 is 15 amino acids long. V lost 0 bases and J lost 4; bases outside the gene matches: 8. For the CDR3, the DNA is TGCAGTGCTAGAGATCCGGGCAGGGGGATCACTGAAGCTTTCTTT. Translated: CSARDPGRGITEAFF.

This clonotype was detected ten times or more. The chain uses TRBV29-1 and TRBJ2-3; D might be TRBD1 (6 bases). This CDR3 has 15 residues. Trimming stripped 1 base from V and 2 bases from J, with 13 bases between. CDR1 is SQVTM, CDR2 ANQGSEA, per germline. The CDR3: CSVEGGRGYTDTQYF. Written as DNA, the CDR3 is TGCAGCGTTGAAGGTGGCAGGGGCTACACAGATACGCAGTATTTT.

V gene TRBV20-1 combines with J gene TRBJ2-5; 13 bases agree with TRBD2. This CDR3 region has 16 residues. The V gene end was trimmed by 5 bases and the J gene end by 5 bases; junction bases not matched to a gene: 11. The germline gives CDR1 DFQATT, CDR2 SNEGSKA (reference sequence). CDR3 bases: TGCAGTGCTCGATGGACTAGCGGGAGTCCAGGGGAGACCCAGTACTTC. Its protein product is CSARWTSGSPGETQYF.

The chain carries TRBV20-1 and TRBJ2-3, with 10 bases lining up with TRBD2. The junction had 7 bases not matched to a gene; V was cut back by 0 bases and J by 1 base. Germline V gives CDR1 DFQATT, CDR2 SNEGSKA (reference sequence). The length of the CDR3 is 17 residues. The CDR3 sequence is CSARDQLAGGGTDTQYF. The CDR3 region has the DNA TGCAGTGCTAGAGATCAGTTAGCGGGAGGTGGCACAGATACGCAGTATTTT.

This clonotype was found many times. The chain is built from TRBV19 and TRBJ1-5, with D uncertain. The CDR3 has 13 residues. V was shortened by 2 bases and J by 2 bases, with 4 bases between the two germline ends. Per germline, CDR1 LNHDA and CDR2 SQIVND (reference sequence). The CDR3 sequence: CASSIWGNQPQHF. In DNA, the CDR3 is TGTGCCAGTAGTATATGGGGCAATCAGCCCCAGCATTTT.

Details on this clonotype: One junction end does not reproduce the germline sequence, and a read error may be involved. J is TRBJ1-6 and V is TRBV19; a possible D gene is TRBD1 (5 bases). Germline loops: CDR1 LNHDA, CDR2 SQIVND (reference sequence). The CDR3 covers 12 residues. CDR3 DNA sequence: TGTGCCAGTAGTTCGGGACCTTCATCCCTCCACTTT. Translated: CASSSGPSSLHF.

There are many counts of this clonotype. Here the CDR3 DNA reads TGTGCCAGCAGCTTGTGGGTTGTGAACACTGAAGCTTTCTTT. Translated, it gives CASSLWVVNTEAFF. This chain joins TRBV5-8 and TRBJ1-1, with unresolved D. Per germline, CDR1 SGHTS and CDR2 YDEGEE. The CDR3 runs 14 residues. V lost 1 base and J 0 bases, leaving 7 bases between the germline ends.

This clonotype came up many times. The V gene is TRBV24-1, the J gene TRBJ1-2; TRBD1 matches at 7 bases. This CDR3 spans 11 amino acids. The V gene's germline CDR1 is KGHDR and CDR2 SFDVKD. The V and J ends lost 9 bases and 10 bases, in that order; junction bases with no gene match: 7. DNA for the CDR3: TGTGCCACCGAGATAGGGGGCTACTACACCTTC. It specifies CATEIGGYYTF.

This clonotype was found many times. The CDR3 spells CASSLDRVDYGYTF. The DNA of the CDR3 is TGCGCCAGCAGCTTGGACCGGGTTGACTATGGCTACACCTTC. The J gene is TRBJ1-2, the V gene TRBV5-1; D remains unclear. Trimming left V 0 bases short and J 3 bases short, with 9 bases between. There are 14 residues in the CDR3. Germline values: CDR1 SGHRS, CDR2 YFSETQ.

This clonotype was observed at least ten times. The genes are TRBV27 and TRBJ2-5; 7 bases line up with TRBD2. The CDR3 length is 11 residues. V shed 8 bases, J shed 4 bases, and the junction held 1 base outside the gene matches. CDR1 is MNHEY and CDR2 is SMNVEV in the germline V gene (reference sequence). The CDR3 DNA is TGTGCCAGCCAGCGGGGAGAGACCCAGTACTTC. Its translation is CASQRGETQYF.

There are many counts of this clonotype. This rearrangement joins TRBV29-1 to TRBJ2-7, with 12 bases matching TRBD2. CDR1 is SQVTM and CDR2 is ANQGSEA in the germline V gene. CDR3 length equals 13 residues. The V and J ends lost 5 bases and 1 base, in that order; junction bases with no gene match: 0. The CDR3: CSVLAGGSYEQYF. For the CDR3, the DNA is TGCAGCGTTCTAGCGGGAGGGTCCTACGAGCAGTACTTC.

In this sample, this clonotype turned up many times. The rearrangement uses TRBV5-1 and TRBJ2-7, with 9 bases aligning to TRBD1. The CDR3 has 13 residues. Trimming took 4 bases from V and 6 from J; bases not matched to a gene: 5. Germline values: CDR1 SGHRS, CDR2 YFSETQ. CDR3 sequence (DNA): TGCGCCAGCAGCGAGGGACAGGGCCGCGAGCAGTACTTC. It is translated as CASSEGQGREQYF.

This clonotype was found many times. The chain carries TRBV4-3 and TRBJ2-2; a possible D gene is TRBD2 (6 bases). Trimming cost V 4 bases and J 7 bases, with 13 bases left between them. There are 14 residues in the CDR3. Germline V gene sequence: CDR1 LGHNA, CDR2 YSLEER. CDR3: CASSLGGLGGELFF. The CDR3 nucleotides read TGCGCCAGCAGCCTGGGGGGACTGGGCGGGGAGCTGTTTTTT.

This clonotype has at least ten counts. CDR3 in amino acids: CASSNQGIADTQYF. CDR3 sequence (DNA): TGTGCCAGCAGCAACCAGGGGATCGCAGATACGCAGTATTTT. The chain employs TRBV6-1 and TRBJ2-3; weak D call: TRBD1 (6 bases). The CDR3 loop spans 14 amino acids. Germline V gives CDR1 MNHNS, CDR2 SASEGT. Between the trimmed V and J ends, which lost 6 bases and 4 bases, there was a span of 14 bases.

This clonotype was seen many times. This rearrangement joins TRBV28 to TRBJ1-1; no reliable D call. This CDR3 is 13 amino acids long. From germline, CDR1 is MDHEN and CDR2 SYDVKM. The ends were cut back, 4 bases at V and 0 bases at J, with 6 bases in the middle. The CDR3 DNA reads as TGTGCCAGCAGTTCCATCATGAACACTGAAGCTTTCTTT. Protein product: CASSSIMNTEAFF.

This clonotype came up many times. CDR3 loop: CSAPSYSARGNEQFF. CDR3 coding DNA: TGCAGTGCCCCCTCATACAGCGCGAGGGGCAATGAGCAGTTCTTC. The chain links TRBV20-1 to TRBJ2-1; tentatively, D is TRBD1 or TRBD2 (5 bases each). Trimming cost V 6 bases and J 6 bases, with 21 bases left between them. Germline V lookup: CDR1 DFQATT, CDR2 SNEGSKA (reference sequence). This CDR3 comprises 15 residues.

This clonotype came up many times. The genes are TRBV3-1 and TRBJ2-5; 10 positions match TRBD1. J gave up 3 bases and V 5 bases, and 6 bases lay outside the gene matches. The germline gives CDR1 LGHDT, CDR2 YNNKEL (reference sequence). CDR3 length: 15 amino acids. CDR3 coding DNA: TGTGCCAGCAGCAGATCCGGGACAGGGGAAGAGACCCAGTACTTC. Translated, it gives CASSRSGTGEETQYF.

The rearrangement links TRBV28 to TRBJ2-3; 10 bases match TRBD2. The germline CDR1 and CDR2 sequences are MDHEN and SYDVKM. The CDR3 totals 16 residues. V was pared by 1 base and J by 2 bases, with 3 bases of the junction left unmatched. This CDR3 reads CASSLSAGGDTDTQYF. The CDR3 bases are TGTGCCAGCAGTTTATCAGCGGGAGGGGACACAGATACGCAGTATTTT.

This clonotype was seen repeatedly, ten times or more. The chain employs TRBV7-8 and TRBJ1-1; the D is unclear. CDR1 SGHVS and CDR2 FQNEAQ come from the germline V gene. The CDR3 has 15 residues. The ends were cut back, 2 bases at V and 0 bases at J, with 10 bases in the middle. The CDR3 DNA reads TGTGCCAGCAGCTTATTGCTCCCGGTGAACACTGAAGCTTTCTTT. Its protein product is CASSLLLPVNTEAFF.

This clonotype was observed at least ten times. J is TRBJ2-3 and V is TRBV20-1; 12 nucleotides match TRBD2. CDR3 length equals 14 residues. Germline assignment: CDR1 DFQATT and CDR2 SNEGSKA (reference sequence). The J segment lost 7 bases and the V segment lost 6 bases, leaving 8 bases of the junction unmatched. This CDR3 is CSARTSGVRHTQYF. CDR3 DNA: TGCAGTGCAAGGACTAGCGGGGTACGACATACGCAGTATTTT.

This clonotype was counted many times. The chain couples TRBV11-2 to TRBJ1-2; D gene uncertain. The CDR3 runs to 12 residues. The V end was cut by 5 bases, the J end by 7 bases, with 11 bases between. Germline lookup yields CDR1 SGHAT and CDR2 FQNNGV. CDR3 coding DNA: TGTGCCAGCAGCCCACGAGGATCTGGCTACACCTTC. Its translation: CASSPRGSGYTF.

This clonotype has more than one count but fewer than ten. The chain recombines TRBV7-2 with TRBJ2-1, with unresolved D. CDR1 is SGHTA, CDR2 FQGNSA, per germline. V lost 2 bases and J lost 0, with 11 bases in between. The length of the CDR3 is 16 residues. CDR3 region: CASSLQSRISYNEQFF. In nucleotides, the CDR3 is TGTGCCAGCAGCTTACAGTCGCGGATCTCCTACAATGAGCAGTTCTTC.